This is a list of T cell receptor beta chains from one sample in a study of blood T cell repertoires in COVID-19. The table came from immunoSEQ multiplex PCR; TCRdb's copy has only in-frame clones and leaves some out. The repertoire includes approximately 94,000 clones, about 91% of them detected once, and about 4.6% sits in the top ten. Material for sequencing was peripheral blood. The receptors come from a human donor in a cohort sampled during active COVID-19. Each CDR3 is given without its conserved first and last residue. Fields, in order: V gene, CDR3 length, CDR3 protein.

>TRBV19|13
ASSIISENTGELF
>TRBV28|9
ASSLNYGYT
>TRBV2|10
ASTVRPYGYT
>TRBV29-1|11
SVRVGGTGTQY
>TRBV10-3|11
ASTLGLTDTQY
>TRBV30|11
AYGTALNYGYT
>TRBV18|14
ASSPQPGTGESGYT
>TRBV5-4|13
ASSLPGSLNTEAF
>TRBV10-2|13
ASSESLTSNTEAF
>TRBV19|11
ASSRIRDQPQH
>TRBV18|12
ASSPGGYTDTQY
>TRBV7-8|12
ASSLAGRVGEQY
>TRBV5-1|12
ASSNGQAGTEAF
>TRBV4-1|15
ASSQEGGSSSYNEQF
>TRBV5-6|12
ASTGVRAQNIQY
>TRBV5-1|12
ASSLLEGANVLT
>TRBV7-8|11
ASQGGRGYEQF
>TRBV11-3|14
ASSRRKDRNTGELF
>TRBV18|15
ASSPPERGTNTGELF
>TRBV23-1|14
AYLGGGGSGIDEQY